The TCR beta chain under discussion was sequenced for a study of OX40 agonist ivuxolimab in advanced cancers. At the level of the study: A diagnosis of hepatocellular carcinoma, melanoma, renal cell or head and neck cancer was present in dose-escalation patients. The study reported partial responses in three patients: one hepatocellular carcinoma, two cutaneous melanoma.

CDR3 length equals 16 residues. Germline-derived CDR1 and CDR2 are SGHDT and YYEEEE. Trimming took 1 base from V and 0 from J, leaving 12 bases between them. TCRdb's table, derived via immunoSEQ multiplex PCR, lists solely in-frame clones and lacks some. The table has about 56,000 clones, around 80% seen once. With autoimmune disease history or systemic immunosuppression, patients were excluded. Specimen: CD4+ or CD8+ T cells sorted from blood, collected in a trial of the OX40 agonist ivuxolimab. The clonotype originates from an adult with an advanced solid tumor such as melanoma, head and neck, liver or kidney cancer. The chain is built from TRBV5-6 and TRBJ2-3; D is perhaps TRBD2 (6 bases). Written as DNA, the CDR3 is TGTGCCAGCAGCTTGTTTTCGGGAGTGAGCACAGATACGCAGTATTTT. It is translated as CASSLFSGVSTDTQYF.